This T cell receptor (beta chain) came from a study of beta chain features in type 1 diabetes. About the research overall: The examined sorted cells totaled under 120 million across samples.

There was one heparinised blood draw per donor, averaging around 120 mL. Naive, central memory, regulatory and stem cell-like memory cells within the CD4+ compartment were sorted using CD45RO/CCR7/CD25/CD127/CD95/CD27. On this clone: Its antigen remains unidentified.

Whole-study findings and limits: In every one of the four CD4+ subsets, TCRB CDR3s were moderately but significantly shorter in Type 1 diabetes patients. Among type 1 diabetes patients, VDJ junctions had fewer insertions and more deletions.

The study reverse transcribed the entire isolated RNA, so it sequenced expressed TCRB transcripts. Using immunoSEQ multiplex PCR, the repertoire was profiled, and TCRdb retains in-frame clones only, with some absent. The sample carries 40,000 to 65,000 clones, roughly 63% recorded once. CDR3 size: 14 residues. Trimming at V came to 7 bases and at J to 2 bases, leaving 6 bases not matched to a gene. Germline lookup yields CDR1 SQVTM and CDR2 ANQGSEA. The specimen was stem cell memory CD4+ T cells from blood. The source is a woman between 25 and 40 years old with type 1 diabetes. The chain couples TRBV29-1 to TRBJ2-2, with 8 bases aligning to TRBD1. CDR3 loop: CSGYRGTNTGELFF. For the CDR3, the DNA is TGCAGCGGATACAGGGGGACAAACACCGGGGAGCTGTTTTTT.